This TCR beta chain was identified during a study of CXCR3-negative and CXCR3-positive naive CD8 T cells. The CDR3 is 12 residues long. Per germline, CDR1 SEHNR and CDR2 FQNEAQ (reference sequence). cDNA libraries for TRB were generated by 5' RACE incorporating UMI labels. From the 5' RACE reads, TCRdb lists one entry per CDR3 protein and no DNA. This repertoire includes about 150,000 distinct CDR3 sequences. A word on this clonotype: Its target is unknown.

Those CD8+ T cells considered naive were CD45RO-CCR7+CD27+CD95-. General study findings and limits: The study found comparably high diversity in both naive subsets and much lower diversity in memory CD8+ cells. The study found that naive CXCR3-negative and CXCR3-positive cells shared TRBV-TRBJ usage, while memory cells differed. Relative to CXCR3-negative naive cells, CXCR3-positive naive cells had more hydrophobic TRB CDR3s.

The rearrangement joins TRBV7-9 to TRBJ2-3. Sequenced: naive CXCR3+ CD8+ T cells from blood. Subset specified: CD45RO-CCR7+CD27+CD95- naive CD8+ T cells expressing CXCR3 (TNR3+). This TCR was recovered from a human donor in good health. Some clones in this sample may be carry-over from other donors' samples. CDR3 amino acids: CASRGSTDTQYF.